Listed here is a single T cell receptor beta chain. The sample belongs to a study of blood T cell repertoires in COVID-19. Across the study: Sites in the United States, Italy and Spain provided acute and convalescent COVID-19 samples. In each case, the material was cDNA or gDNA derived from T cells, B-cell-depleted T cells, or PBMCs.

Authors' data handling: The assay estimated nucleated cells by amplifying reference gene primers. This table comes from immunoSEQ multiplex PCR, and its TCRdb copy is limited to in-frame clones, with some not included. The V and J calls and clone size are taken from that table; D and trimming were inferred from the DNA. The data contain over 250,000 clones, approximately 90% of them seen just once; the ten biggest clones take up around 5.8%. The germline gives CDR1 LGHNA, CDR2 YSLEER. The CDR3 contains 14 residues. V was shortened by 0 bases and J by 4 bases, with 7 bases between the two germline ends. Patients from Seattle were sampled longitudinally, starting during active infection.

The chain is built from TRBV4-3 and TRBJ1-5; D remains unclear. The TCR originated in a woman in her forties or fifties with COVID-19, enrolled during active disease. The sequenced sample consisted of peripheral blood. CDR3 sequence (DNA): TGCGCCAGCAGCCAAGATCTTAGTAATCAGCCCCAGCATTTT. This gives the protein CASSQDLSNQPQHF.